A selection of T cell receptor beta chains follows, all from one sample in a study of shared clonotypes between healthy human individuals. Assay: immunoSEQ multiplex PCR; the TCRdb copy retains only in-frame clones and omits some. The sample has 2 million to 2.5 million clones; around 93% are singletons. Source material: naive CD4+ T cells from PBMCs. The source of these receptors is a man aged 18 to 30 in good health. Some clones in this sample may be carry-over from other donors' samples. Both conserved end residues are trimmed from each CDR3. D genes are given only for firm matches.

d_gene,v_gene,j_gene,CDR3aa
TRBD1,TRBV19,TRBJ2-7,ASSIVPGTGAYEQY
.,TRBV7-3,TRBJ1-2,ASSLTALGQGSNGYT
.,TRBV4-2,TRBJ1-4,ASSLDWALNEKLF
TRBD1,TRBV5-1,TRBJ2-7,ASSLEGTGGYEQY
.,TRBV28,TRBJ1-3,ASSFPAPGGSVGNTIY
.,TRBV5-1,TRBJ2-3,ASLQQGGTDTQY
.,TRBV6-5,TRBJ1-5,ASNPLGGLGPQH
.,TRBV9,TRBJ1-2,ASSASTRDAINYGYT
.,TRBV6-6,TRBJ1-1,ASSYSTGNTEAF
.,TRBV6-6,TRBJ1-2,ASIQATTAYGYT
.,TRBV9,TRBJ1-1,ASSYDMNTEAF
.,TRBV7-2,TRBJ2-2,ASSLVTGELF
.,TRBV28,TRBJ1-2,ASSLPTVYGYT
.,TRBV5-4,TRBJ2-1,ASSSEGRNNYNEQF
.,TRBV28,TRBJ2-1,ASLGTYANEQF
TRBD2,TRBV5-1,TRBJ2-5,ASSLDPGLAGVGETQY
TRBD2,TRBV29-1,TRBJ2-3,SAARGAGGFPDTQY
.,TRBV9,TRBJ2-5,ASSVVGREETQY
TRBD1,TRBV29-1,TRBJ2-5,SGTSGGRGETQY
TRBD2,TRBV14,TRBJ2-7,ASSQLFAGAYEQY
.,TRBV21-1,TRBJ1-1,ASSKGNPWRAF
.,TRBV4-1,TRBJ1-4,ASSQDWAGGSNEKLF
TRBD1,TRBV28,TRBJ2-1,ASGKGQGKGEQF
TRBD2,TRBV7-9,TRBJ2-1,ASSGTRSALRGDLNEQF
.,TRBV19,TRBJ1-5,ASSTPRRNSARGGNQPQH
.,TRBV25-1,TRBJ1-1,ASSSRVGNTEAF
TRBD2,TRBV4-2,TRBJ2-7,ASSQTSGALYEQY
.,TRBV27,TRBJ2-7,ASSLCKFGIYKGHSTSYEQY
TRBD1,TRBV4-2,TRBJ1-2,ASSQDRGQGARGYT
TRBD1,TRBV10-3,TRBJ2-3,AISESRTGGVDTQY
.,TRBV18,TRBJ1-1,ASSPPATNTEAF
.,TRBV5-5,TRBJ1-4,ASSLGEQGGEKLF
TRBD2,TRBV30,TRBJ2-7,AVLPGLAGNEQY
TRBD1,TRBV18,TRBJ2-2,ASSSETGGTGELF
TRBD1,TRBV2,TRBJ2-7,ASTPTGVLHEQY
TRBD2,TRBV10-1,TRBJ2-1,ASSDYPGLAGEQF
.,TRBV25-1,TRBJ1-2,ASRQGGNYGYT
TRBD1,TRBV28,TRBJ1-5,ASSYHPRTGYNQPQH
TRBD1,TRBV6-5,TRBJ2-4,ASSSGQLAKNIQY
TRBD2,TRBV13,TRBJ2-3,ASSLSGLASTDTQY
TRBD1,TRBV19,TRBJ1-1,ASSQGADTEAF
.,TRBV6-1,TRBJ1-3,ASSESILLRGPGNTIY
.,TRBV29-1,TRBJ2-7,SVHTLQGGSYEQY
.,TRBV5-3,TRBJ2-6,ARSKRQVHSGANVLT
.,TRBV29-1,TRBJ2-3,SVDLDRPDTQY
TRBD2,TRBV28,TRBJ2-3,ASSYLAGVGAGTDTQY
.,TRBV18,TRBJ2-7,ASSSTGDEQY
.,TRBV7-2,TRBJ2-3,ASRGSTDTQY
TRBD2,TRBV7-2,TRBJ2-7,ASSLSGSSYEQY
TRBD1,TRBV4-1,TRBJ2-3,ASSQGRQGAGDTQY